The 20 T cell receptor beta chains below come from one sample, sequenced in a study of shared clonotypes between healthy human individuals. Using immunoSEQ multiplex PCR, the repertoire was profiled, and TCRdb retains in-frame clones only, with some absent. The sample shows about 640,000 clones, more than 70% of them seen only once. Material: memory CD4+ T cells sorted from blood. Subset in this sample: CD45RA-negative fraction. The receptors come from a woman in her 30s in good health.

This clone was observed a single time. This sequence joins TRBV10-3 and TRBJ2-5, with D unresolved. The CDR3 is made up of 13 amino acids. Trimming pared 11 bases from V and 4 bases from J, leaving 17 bases between. Germline V gives CDR1 ENHRY, CDR2 SYGVKD. The CDR3 DNA follows: TGTGCCTCGATGGAGTATGAAGGAGAGACCCAGTACTTC. Translating gives CASMEYEGETQYF.

This clone occurred a few times. The chain combines TRBV18 with TRBJ2-2, with TRBD1 matching over 12 bases. The CDR3 totals 16 residues. V gave up 3 bases and J gave up 7 bases; unmatched junction bases: 6. Germline V gives CDR1 KGHSH, CDR2 LQKENI. CDR3 protein: CASSPMGQGASGELFF. The CDR3 DNA is TGTGCCAGCTCACCGATGGGACAGGGGGCAAGCGGGGAGCTGTTTTTT.

The chain recombines TRBV20-1 with TRBJ2-3; D is uncertain. Germline loops: CDR1 DFQATT, CDR2 SNEGSKA (reference sequence). Between the trimmed V and J ends, which lost 5 bases and 9 bases, there was a span of 12 bases. The CDR3 extends over 11 amino acids. The CDR3 sequence is CSAGDQDTQYF. CDR3 sequence (DNA): TGCAGTGCTGGCGATCAAGACACGCAGTATTTT.

The chain is built from TRBV30 and TRBJ2-2; no clear D. Germline loops: CDR1 GTSNPN, CDR2 SVGIG (reference sequence). CDR3 length: 13 amino acids. Trimming left V 3 bases short and J 7 bases short, with 12 bases between. The CDR3 DNA reads as TGTGCCTGGAGGGACCCCCGAGGCGGGGAGCTGTTTTTT. Residues: CAWRDPRGGELFF.

V and J are TRBV11-2 and TRBJ2-3, with D maybe TRBD2 (6 bases). CDR1 is SGHAT and CDR2 is FQNNGV in the germline V gene. The CDR3 runs to 16 residues. The germline V and J ends were trimmed by 6 bases and 4 bases, with 20 bases remaining between them. CDR3 region: CASSPGLLNYADTQYF. CDR3 sequence (DNA): TGTGCCAGCAGTCCAGGACTACTTAATTACGCAGATACGCAGTATTTT.

Points on this clone: The sample has other DNA sequences that encode this CDR3 too. V usage is TRBV18 and J usage is TRBJ2-1; a possible D gene is TRBD2 (5 bases). Germline CDR1 reads KGHSH; CDR2 reads LQKENI. Deletions cut 6 bases from V and 0 bases from J, with 12 bases between. CDR3 size: 15 residues. The CDR3 region is CASSPRRSSYNEQFF. In DNA form, the CDR3 reads TGTGCCAGCTCTCCCCGGAGGAGCTCCTACAATGAGCAGTTCTTC.

In its sample, this clone was seen a few times. V gene TRBV27 combines with J gene TRBJ1-2; 8 bases line up with TRBD1. The CDR3 is 14 amino acids. CDR1 is MNHEY and CDR2 is SMNVEV in the germline V gene (reference sequence). With V trimmed by 3 bases and J by 5 bases, 5 bases remained unmatched. The CDR3 bases are TGTGCCAGCAGTTTCAGGGGGCGAGGATATGGCTACACCTTC. Protein: CASSFRGRGYGYTF.

This rearrangement joins TRBV4-1 to TRBJ2-7; 11 nucleotides match TRBD2. The CDR3 runs 16 residues. The trim removed 5 bases at V and 3 bases at J, leaving 9 bases unmatched. The germline gives CDR1 MGHRA, CDR2 YSYEKL. The CDR3 spells CASSGLTSGSLYEQYF. CDR3 DNA sequence: TGCGCCAGCAGCGGCCTTACTAGCGGGAGTCTCTACGAGCAGTACTTC.

V is TRBV6-1 and J is TRBJ2-7, with 8 bases that match TRBD2. In germline, CDR1 is MNHNS, CDR2 SASEGT. This CDR3 contains 14 residues. Losses at the gene ends were 7 bases for V and 2 bases for J; bases not matched to a gene: 7. The DNA for the CDR3 is TGTGCCAGCACCGCCCTAGCGGGTCCCTACGAGCAGTACTTC. Translation: CASTALAGPYEQYF.

This clone has more than one count but fewer than ten. The chain links TRBV5-1 to TRBJ2-7; 13 nucleotides match TRBD2. Germline CDR1 SGHRS, CDR2 YFSETQ. The CDR3 runs to 14 residues. The V segment lost 4 bases and the J segment 8 bases; nucleotides outside the gene matches: 6. The CDR3 DNA reads TGCGCCAGCAGCCCCGGGACTAGCGGGAATCAGCAGTACTTC. It codes for CASSPGTSGNQQYF.

The chain uses TRBV5-1 and TRBJ1-2; the match to TRBD1 covers 8 bases. The ends lost 2 bases at V and 4 bases at J; junction bases unmatched: 7. The germline CDR1 and CDR2 sequences are SGHRS and YFSETQ. This CDR3 spans 15 amino acids. The CDR3 DNA is TGCGCCAGCAGCTTTACAGGGGGGATCGGCTATGGCTACACCTTC. This sequence encodes CASSFTGGIGYGYTF.

This clone turned up a few times. The rearrangement joins TRBV1 to TRBJ1-1; the table names TRBD1, a call not compared with the DNA. TRBV1 is a known pseudogene. This CDR3 is 16 amino acids long. For the CDR3, the DNA is TGCACCAGCAGCCAACCATTACTTCAGGAGAACACTGAAGCTTTCTTT. Translating gives CTSSQPLLQENTEAFF.

V usage is TRBV25-1 and J usage is TRBJ2-7; possible D gene TRBD1, 6 bases. Germline CDR1 is MGHDK and CDR2 is SYGVNS. V was shortened by 2 bases and J by 3 bases, with 20 bases between the two germline ends. The CDR3 contains 17 residues. The CDR3 spells CASSEVDSHHARYEQYF. The CDR3 DNA follows: TGTGCCAGCAGTGAAGTGGACAGTCATCATGCCCGCTACGAGCAGTACTTC.

The rearrangement uses TRBV18 and TRBJ2-3, with 10 bases aligning to TRBD1. From germline, CDR1 is KGHSH and CDR2 LQKENI. V shed 3 bases, J shed 3 bases, and the junction held 3 bases outside the gene matches. The CDR3 length is 15 residues. The CDR3 bases are TGTGCCAGCTCACCCCAGGGACAGGGGACAGATACGCAGTATTTT. It encodes CASSPQGQGTDTQYF.

This sequence joins TRBV7-3 and TRBJ2-5, with 7 bases aligning to TRBD2. The ends lost 5 bases at V and 2 bases at J; junction bases unmatched: 5. Germline V gene data show CDR1 as SGHTA and CDR2 as FQGTGA. The CDR3 is 14 amino acids. DNA for the CDR3: TGTGCCAGCAGCCTTACTAGCGCACAAGAGACCCAGTACTTC. Amino acid sequence: CASSLTSAQETQYF.

J is TRBJ2-2 and V is TRBV2, with 7 bases lining up with TRBD2. The CDR3 is 16 residues long. The germline V gene has CDR1 SNHLY and CDR2 FYNNEI. With 6 bases clipped from V and 2 bases from J, the junction kept 9 bases outside the gene matches. CDR3 in amino acids: CASRRGIAVNTGELFF. CDR3 sequence (DNA): TGTGCCAGCAGGCGGGGGATTGCCGTCAACACCGGGGAGCTGTTTTTT.

The V gene is TRBV28, the J gene TRBJ2-1; 9 bases align to TRBD1. The CDR3 is 15 residues long. Germline V gives CDR1 MDHEN, CDR2 SYDVKM. Unmatched junction bases numbered 11, after V lost 1 base and J lost 13 bases. As DNA, the CDR3 is TGTGCCAGCAGTTTATCGGGGGACAGGGACCCCCTCCAGTTCTTC. Protein product: CASSLSGDRDPLQFF.

This rearrangement joins TRBV4-1 to TRBJ2-7; D is perhaps TRBD1 (5 bases). The CDR3 has 16 amino acids. The germline CDR1 and CDR2 sequences are MGHRA and YSYEKL. V was cut by 0 bases and J by 1 base, with 13 bases left in between. CDR3 nucleotide sequence: TGCGCCAGCAGCCAAGAAACAGGAAACCCGTCCTACGAGCAGTACTTC. It yields the protein CASSQETGNPSYEQYF.

The chain joins TRBV5-1 to TRBJ2-1, with 10 bases identical to TRBD2. The CDR3 totals 16 residues. Germline lookup yields CDR1 SGHRS and CDR2 YFSETQ. V lost 6 bases and J lost 7; bases outside the gene matches: 13. The CDR3 nucleotides are TGCGCCAGCATCTCGAGGCAGCGGGAGGGTAAAAATGAGCAGTTCTTC. It yields the protein CASISRQREGKNEQFF.

This clone was seen more than once but under ten times. The J gene is TRBJ2-7, the V gene TRBV6-1; the D call may be TRBD1 or TRBD2 (5 bases each). The V end lost 7 bases, the J end lost 4 bases, and 11 bases lay between the germline ends. The CDR3 runs to 12 residues. Germline CDR1 is MNHNS and CDR2 is SASEGT. The CDR3 DNA follows: TGTGCCAGCACCCGGGACCAGTACGAGCAGTACTTC. Translated: CASTRDQYEQYF.